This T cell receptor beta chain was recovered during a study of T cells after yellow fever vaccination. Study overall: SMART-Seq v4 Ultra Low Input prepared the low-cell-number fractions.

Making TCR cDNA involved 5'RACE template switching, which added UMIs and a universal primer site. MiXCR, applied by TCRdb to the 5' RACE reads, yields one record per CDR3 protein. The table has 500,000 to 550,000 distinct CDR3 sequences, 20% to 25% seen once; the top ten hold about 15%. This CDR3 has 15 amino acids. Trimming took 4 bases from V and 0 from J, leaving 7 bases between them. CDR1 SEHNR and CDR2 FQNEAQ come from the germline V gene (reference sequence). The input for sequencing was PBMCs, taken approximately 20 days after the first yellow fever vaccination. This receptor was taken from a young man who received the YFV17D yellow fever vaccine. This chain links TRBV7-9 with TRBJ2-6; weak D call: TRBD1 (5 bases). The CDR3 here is CASSSTDSGANVLTF. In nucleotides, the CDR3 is TGTGCCAGCAGCTCGACAGACTCTGGGGCCAACGTCCTGACTTTC.